The source of this TCR beta chain is a study of blood T cells in healthy people across ages. The CDR3 runs to 16 residues. The V gene end was trimmed by 5 bases and the J gene end by 2 bases; junction bases not matched to a gene: 7. CDR1 is MDHEN and CDR2 is SYDVKM in the germline V gene. Each sample yielded at least 6.5 million isolated PBMCs. This clonotype occurred a few times. Its antigen is still unknown. General study points: In long-lived donors, naive CD4+ cell counts and diversity exceeded those of aged donors.

A second PCR, run for about 7 to 11 cycles, used a sample-barcoded 5' primer plus a J-beta primer mix. One entry per CDR3 protein results from TCRdb running MiXCR on the 5' RACE reads. The sample has roughly 2 million distinct CDR3 sequences, around 48% seen once. The chain is built from TRBV28 and TRBJ2-3; 10 bases agree with TRBD2. The specimen was blood. This TCR was recovered from a woman in her thirties or forties in good health. CDR3 in amino acids: CASSTPGLALTDTQYF. The CDR3 DNA reads as TGTGCCAGCAGTACTCCGGGACTAGCGCTCACAGATACGCAGTATTTT. The full variable domain, in which reference TRBV28 and TRBJ2-3 provide the parts outside the CDR3, is DVKVTQSSRYLVKRTGEKVFLECVQDMDHENMFWYRQDPGLGLRLIYFSYDVKMKEKGDIPEGYSVSREKKERFSLILESASTNQTSMYLCASSTPGLALTDTQYFGPGTRLTVL.